These 13 T cell receptor beta chains came from one sample sequenced in a study of T-cell reconstitution after alpha-beta-depleted transplantation in children. Researchers prepared the TCRbeta library using unique molecular identifiers, the study reports. TCRdb ran MiXCR on the PCR reads and lists one entry per CDR3 protein. The sample shows approximately 120,000 distinct CDR3 sequences, roughly 10% of them seen only once. The sequencing here drew on PBMCs, mostly from graft donor cells, taken 180 days after TCRalphabeta/CD19-depleted stem cell transplant. The receptors originated from a girl under two years old who had a stem cell transplant for combined immunodeficiency, so the T cells may come from the graft donor.

This clonotype was detected only a few times. The chain joins TRBV5-1 to TRBJ2-3; 8 bases match TRBD2. V was clipped by 2 bases and J by 3 bases; unmatched bases: 8. The CDR3 length is 16 residues. Germline V CDR1 and CDR2: SGHRS, YFSETQ. Here the CDR3 reads CASSFLAGGGTDTQYF. The DNA of the CDR3 is TGCGCCAGCAGCTTCCTGGCGGGGGGCGGGACAGATACGCAGTATTTT.

V and J are TRBV20-1 and TRBJ1-1, with D perhaps TRBD1 (5 bases). The germline V gene has CDR1 DFQATT and CDR2 SNEGSKA (reference sequence). Trimming took 0 bases from V and 5 from J, leaving 22 bases between them. The CDR3 extends over 17 amino acids. Written as DNA, the CDR3 is TGCAGTGCTAGAGATAAAGTGTGGGACGGCTACGAAACTGAAGCTTTCTTT. Amino acid sequence: CSARDKVWDGYETEAFF.

The rearrangement links TRBV18 to TRBJ2-7; 9 bases map to TRBD2. The V segment lost 2 bases and the J segment 3 bases; nucleotides outside the gene matches: 2. The germline CDR1 and CDR2 sequences are KGHSH and LQKENI. The CDR3 extends over 14 amino acids. The CDR3 bases are TGTGCCAGCTCACCAATGACTAGCGGCTACGAGCAGTACTTC. Translating it yields CASSPMTSGYEQYF.

This clonotype came up a few times. The V call is TRBV7-9, the J call TRBJ2-2; D is undetermined. The CDR3 is made up of 15 amino acids. Trimming stripped 1 base from V and 0 bases from J, with 6 bases between. CDR1 SEHNR and CDR2 FQNEAQ come from the germline V gene (reference sequence). The CDR3 DNA reads TGTGCCAGCAGCTTAGTAGCCGCGAACACCGGGGAGCTGTTTTTT. Its translation is CASSLVAANTGELFF.

The table lists this clonotype with a few counts. The V gene is TRBV5-1, the J gene TRBJ2-2; D remains unclear. The V end was cut by 1 base, the J end by 6 bases, with 16 bases between. The CDR3 sequence is 16 residues long. The germline gives CDR1 SGHRS, CDR2 YFSETQ. The CDR3 loop is CASSLIVGDGSGELFF. The DNA for the CDR3 is TGCGCCAGCAGCTTGATCGTTGGAGACGGGTCCGGGGAGCTGTTTTTT.

The sample holds a few counts of this clonotype. The chain uses TRBV5-1 and TRBJ1-3; 7 bases line up with TRBD1. The junction had 4 bases not matched to a gene; V was cut back by 2 bases and J by 2 bases. In germline, CDR1 is SGHRS, CDR2 YFSETQ. CDR3 length: 15 amino acids. CDR3 sequence reads: CASSFVTGAGNTIYF. CDR3 DNA sequence: TGCGCCAGCAGCTTTGTCACAGGGGCTGGAAACACCATATATTTT.

There are a few counts of this clonotype. This rearrangement joins TRBV5-1 to TRBJ2-3, with 8 bases fitting TRBD2. This CDR3 has 15 residues. The V segment lost 4 bases and the J segment 2 bases; nucleotides outside the gene matches: 6. Germline CDR1 is SGHRS and CDR2 is YFSETQ. The CDR3: CASSPQRENTDTQYF. For the CDR3, the DNA is TGCGCCAGCAGCCCTCAGCGGGAGAACACAGATACGCAGTATTTT.

This clonotype appeared a few times. The chain has TRBV20-1 and TRBJ2-1; 10 bases line up with TRBD2. Germline V gene sequence: CDR1 DFQATT, CDR2 SNEGSKA (reference sequence). Losses at the gene ends were 4 bases for V and 8 bases for J; bases not matched to a gene: 14. The CDR3 has 16 residues. CDR3 loop: CSATNPSAGGYYEQFF. The CDR3 nucleotides read TGCAGTGCTACCAACCCCTCAGCGGGAGGGTACTATGAGCAGTTCTTC.

This clonotype was seen a few times. The J gene is TRBJ2-2, the V gene TRBV20-1, with 7 bases aligning to TRBD1. The junction had 1 base not matched to a gene; V was cut back by 5 bases and J by 1 base. Germline V CDR1 and CDR2: DFQATT, SNEGSKA (reference sequence). The CDR3 loop spans 13 amino acids. DNA of the CDR3: TGCAGTGCTGACAGGGTGAACACCGGGGAGCTGTTTTTT. Protein: CSADRVNTGELFF.

The chain combines TRBV12-3 or TRBV12-4 with TRBJ2-6; the match to TRBD2 covers 8 bases. V lost 0 bases, J lost 0 bases, and 7 bases stayed unmatched. The CDR3 is 19 residues long. The CDR3 loop reads CASSLARGAKTSGANVLTF. The CDR3 DNA is TGTGCCAGCAGTTTAGCGCGGGGGGCAAAGACCTCTGGGGCCAACGTCCTGACTTTC.

This clonotype was counted many times. This sequence joins TRBV10-3 and TRBJ2-2; no clear D. The germline gives CDR1 ENHRY, CDR2 SYGVKD. V dropped 0 bases and J dropped 6 bases, with 11 bases sitting between them. The CDR3 covers 15 residues. CDR3 sequence: CAISESAAASGELFF. DNA of the CDR3: TGTGCCATCAGTGAGTCGGCTGCTGCATCCGGGGAGCTGTTTTTT.

The chain is built from TRBV12-3 or TRBV12-4 and TRBJ1-1; no reliable D call. CDR3 length: 15 residues. V was cut by 0 bases and J by 5 bases, with 13 bases left in between. The CDR3 spells CASSLAGSGWTEAFF. The CDR3 region has the DNA TGTGCCAGCAGTTTAGCAGGGAGCGGATGGACTGAAGCTTTCTTT.

This chain connects TRBV12-3 or TRBV12-4 to TRBJ1-2, with TRBD1 as a possible D gene (5 bases). The V and J ends lost 4 bases and 8 bases respectively, with 11 bases between them. This CDR3 is 12 amino acids long. In DNA form, the CDR3 reads TGTGCCAGCAGTTACGGGACTCAGGGCTACACCTTC. Its protein product is CASSYGTQGYTF.